Listed below are T cell receptor beta chains from one sample, sequenced in a study of T cell responses to AZD1222 COVID-19 vaccine. Profiled with immunoSEQ multiplex PCR; TCRdb holds only in-frame clones, not every one. This sample has roughly 180,000 clones, with 91% found just once. This sample comprised peripheral blood, obtained on day 0 of AZD1222 vaccination. The receptors come from an adult in good health. CDR3s include the opening cysteine and the closing phenylalanine or tryptophan. Each record gives: V gene, D gene, J gene, clone size, CDR3 DNA, CDR3 protein. D genes are given only for firm matches. The size field is filled for only some rows; it gives once, few, many or a size class.

TRBV5-8	.	TRBJ1-2	.	TGTGCCAGCAGCTACAGGGCTAACTATGGCTACACCTTC	CASSYRANYGYTF
TRBV5-4	.	TRBJ1-1	few	TGTGCCAGCAGCTACAGGTGGCTTGGGGAAGCTTTCTTT	CASSYRWLGEAFF
TRBV11-2	TRBD1	TRBJ1-2	once	TGTGCCAGCAGCCAGGACAGGATAAACTATGGCTACACCTTC	CASSQDRINYGYTF
TRBV4-3	TRBD1	TRBJ2-7	.	TGCGCCAGCAGCCAAGTTGGGGGACAGAACTACGAGCAGTACTTC	CASSQVGGQNYEQYF
TRBV19	.	TRBJ2-7	.	TGTGCCACGGGGGTGGGCGAGCAGTACTTC	CATGVGEQYF
TRBV28	TRBD1	TRBJ1-5	.	TGTGCCACAGAAAGGGACAGGATTAGCAATCAGCCCCAGCATTTT	CATERDRISNQPQHF
TRBV6-4	.	TRBJ2-3	.	TGTGCCAGCAGTGTGGGGGCCTCCACAGATACGCAGTATTTT	CASSVGASTDTQYF
TRBV11-3	.	TRBJ1-1	.	TGTGCCAGCAGCGGGGGTAGGACGTCAGAAGCTTTCTTT	CASSGGRTSEAFF
TRBV4-1	.	TRBJ2-3	.	TGCGCCAGCAGCCAAGATCGTACGACTACAGATACGCAGTATTTT	CASSQDRTTTDTQYF
TRBV6-5	.	TRBJ1-1	.	TGTGCCAGCAGTCCCCGACACCACGTAGAAACTGAAGCTTTCTTT	CASSPRHHVETEAFF
TRBV27	TRBD1	TRBJ1-1	.	TGTGCCAGCACCGGACAGGGGGGAACTGAAGCTTTCTTT	CASTGQGGTEAFF
TRBV7-2	.	TRBJ2-1	.	TGTGCCAGCAGCCTAGACTATTCCTACAATGAGCAGTTCTTC	CASSLDYSYNEQFF
TRBV7-9	.	TRBJ2-1	.	TGTGCCAGCAGCTTAGGGAAGGGAGAACATGAGCAGTTCTTC	CASSLGKGEHEQFF
TRBV27	TRBD1	TRBJ1-2	.	TGTGCCAGCAGCCCGGACAGGGGGTACTATGGCTACACCTTC	CASSPDRGYYGYTF
TRBV2	.	TRBJ2-5	.	TGTGCCAGCAGGACAAGAGAGACCCAGTACTTC	CASRTRETQYF
TRBV28	.	TRBJ2-7	.	TGTGCCAGCAGTTTAGGACTCTACTACGAGCAGTACTTC	CASSLGLYYEQYF
TRBV30	TRBD2	TRBJ2-7	.	TGTGCCTGGAGTGCAGGGACTAGCGGATCCTACGAGCAGTACTTC	CAWSAGTSGSYEQYF
TRBV6-1	.	TRBJ1-5	.	TGTGCCAGCCATGTGCCACCCCGGGCCCAGCATTTT	CASHVPPRAQHF
TRBV9	.	TRBJ2-7	.	TGTGCCAGCAGCGTGGACGGTTACTACGAGCAGTACTTC	CASSVDGYYEQYF
TRBV7-9	.	TRBJ1-2	.	TGTGCCAGCAGCTTAGCTGGGCCCGATGGCTACACCTTC	CASSLAGPDGYTF
TRBV19	.	TRBJ2-1	.	TGTGCCAGTAGTATAGTTGGAGGGGAACTCTACAATGAGCAGTTCTTC	CASSIVGGELYNEQFF
TRBV10-3	TRBD1	TRBJ2-2	.	TGTGCCATCATGCCGGGACAGGGGAACACCGGGGAGCTGTTTTTT	CAIMPGQGNTGELFF
TRBV29-1	.	TRBJ1-2	.	TGCAGCGTTGAAGAGGGGGGTGGCTACACCTTC	CSVEEGGGYTF
TRBV7-2	.	TRBJ1-2	.	TGTGCCAGCAGCTTAAATACAGGAGGCTACGGGGGCTACACCTTC	CASSLNTGGYGGYTF
TRBV7-8	TRBD1	TRBJ1-2	.	TGTGCCAGCAGCCGGACAGGGTATGGCTACACCTTC	CASSRTGYGYTF
TRBV6-2/TRBV6-3	.	TRBJ2-5	.	TGTGCCAGCAGTCGAGACAGAAGCCAAGAGACCCAGTACTTC	CASSRDRSQETQYF
TRBV9	.	TRBJ2-7	.	TGTGCCAGCAGCGTAGAGGGGACCTCCTACGAGCAGTACTTC	CASSVEGTSYEQYF
TRBV28	.	TRBJ1-6	.	TGTGCCAGCAGTTCGAGTGTGGGGTCAAATTCACCCCTCCACTTT	CASSSSVGSNSPLHF
TRBV19	.	TRBJ1-6	.	TGTGCCAGTAGTATAGCCGGGAACCATTCACCCCTCCACTTT	CASSIAGNHSPLHF
TRBV27	.	TRBJ2-2	.	TGTGCCAGCAGATCATTGGGGTGGGAGCTGTTTTTT	CASRSLGWELFF
TRBV10-2	TRBD1	TRBJ1-6	.	TGCGCCAGCAGTGAGCCGGGGACAGGGGGCCTACCCAATAATTCACCCCTCCACTTT	CASSEPGTGGLPNNSPLHF
TRBV30	.	TRBJ1-2	.	TGTGCCTGGAGTCCCAGCGCCCTTAACTATGGCTACACCTTC	CAWSPSALNYGYTF
TRBV5-4	.	TRBJ2-5	.	TGTGCCAGCAGCACGGGTCCGAGGGTTGAGACCCAGTACTTC	CASSTGPRVETQYF
TRBV5-1	.	TRBJ2-7	once	TGCGCCAGCAGCTTGGGTAGTCCCTACGAGCAGTACTTC	CASSLGSPYEQYF
TRBV3-1/TRBV3-2	TRBD1	TRBJ1-2	few	TGTGCCAGCAGCCAGCGACAGGGGATTGGCTACACCTTC	CASSQRQGIGYTF
TRBV27	.	TRBJ2-2	.	TGTGCCAGCGCGCCCTCGGTATCGAACACCGGGGAGCTGTTTTTT	CASAPSVSNTGELFF
TRBV6-5	TRBD1	TRBJ2-7	once	TGTGCCAGCAGTTTAACCGGGACAGGGGGCTACGAGCAGTACTTC	CASSLTGTGGYEQYF
TRBV6-5	.	TRBJ1-3	once	TGTGCCAGCAGTTACGGACAGCTCTCTGGAAACACCATATATTTT	CASSYGQLSGNTIYF
TRBV10-1	.	TRBJ1-5	.	TGCGCCAGCATCACACCCGGGAAAAATCAGCCCCAGCATTTT	CASITPGKNQPQHF
TRBV28	.	TRBJ1-6	.	TGTGCCAGCAGTTCCTACGACCCGGCTGGTTCACCCCTCCACTTT	CASSSYDPAGSPLHF
TRBV3-1/TRBV3-2	.	TRBJ2-3	.	TGTGCCAGCAGCCAAGATGGGAGTGTGACAGATACGCAGTATTTT	CASSQDGSVTDTQYF
TRBV6-2/TRBV6-3	.	TRBJ2-7	.	TGTGCCAGCAGTACGACTGGGCGGGCGACGTACTACGAGCAGTACTTC	CASSTTGRATYYEQYF
TRBV23-1	.	TRBJ2-1	.	TGCGCCAGCAGCCCCCAGCGGATCTACAATGAGCAGTTCTTC	CASSPQRIYNEQFF
TRBV19	.	TRBJ1-1	.	TGTGCCAGCCGGACAGTCGGGGGCCAGAACACTGAAGCTTTCTTT	CASRTVGGQNTEAFF
TRBV15	.	TRBJ2-3	.	TGTGCCACCAGCAGAGACGTCCACACTAGCACAGATACGCAGTATTTT	CATSRDVHTSTDTQYF
TRBV30	TRBD2	TRBJ2-1	once	TGTGCCTGGAGTGTAGGGACTAGCGGGTCTAATGAGCAGTTCTTC	CAWSVGTSGSNEQFF
TRBV9	.	TRBJ1-2	.	TGTGCCAGCAGCGCAGGCCCCATTGAAACCGGGACGGGTTATGGCTACACCTTC	CASSAGPIETGTGYGYTF
TRBV5-5	.	TRBJ2-7	.	TGTGCCAGCAGCTCCCTATTGAGCTCCTACGAGCAGTACTTC	CASSSLLSSYEQYF
TRBV6-5	.	TRBJ1-1	.	TGTGCCAGCTCGACCCAAGAGAACACTGAAGCTTTCTTT	CASSTQENTEAFF
TRBV15	.	TRBJ1-4	.	TGTGCCACCAGCACCACGACGGACGGGACTAGGGGGGAACTGTTTTTT	CATSTTTDGTRGELFF